These 2 T cell receptor beta chains share one sample of origin, sequenced in a study of post-analysis software for immune sequencing data. Study outcomes and limitations: Higher frequency in patients than in controls was seen for roughly 5 TRBV segments, with TRBV5-6, TRBV5-1 and TRBV20-1 among them.

Included in the TCR beta cDNA libraries were unique molecular identifiers. TCRdb itself ran the PCR reads through MiXCR, one entry per CDR3 protein. The table records 750,000 to 950,000 distinct CDR3 sequences, about 53% of them present only once. Their antigens are not known. Sequencing was performed on blood. The receptors stem from a girl aged 5 to 17 with multiple sclerosis.

This chain uses TRBV12-3 or TRBV12-4 with TRBJ2-5; TRBD1 matches 7 bases. The CDR3 contains 13 residues. J was trimmed by 11 bases and V by 5 bases; bases with no gene match: 11. Here the CDR3 DNA reads TGTGCCAGCAGTCTCCACGGACAGGCCCCGCAGTACTTC. Amino acids: CASSLHGQAPQYF.

CDR3 in DNA: TGTGCCAGCAGCTACGGGTTCTCCTACGAGCAGTACTTC. Residues: CASSYGFSYEQYF. The chain combines TRBV7-2 with TRBJ2-7; D gene unclear. Deletions cut 4 bases from V and 0 bases from J, with 7 bases between. The CDR3 spans 13 residues. Germline-derived CDR1 and CDR2 are SGHTA and FQGNSA.